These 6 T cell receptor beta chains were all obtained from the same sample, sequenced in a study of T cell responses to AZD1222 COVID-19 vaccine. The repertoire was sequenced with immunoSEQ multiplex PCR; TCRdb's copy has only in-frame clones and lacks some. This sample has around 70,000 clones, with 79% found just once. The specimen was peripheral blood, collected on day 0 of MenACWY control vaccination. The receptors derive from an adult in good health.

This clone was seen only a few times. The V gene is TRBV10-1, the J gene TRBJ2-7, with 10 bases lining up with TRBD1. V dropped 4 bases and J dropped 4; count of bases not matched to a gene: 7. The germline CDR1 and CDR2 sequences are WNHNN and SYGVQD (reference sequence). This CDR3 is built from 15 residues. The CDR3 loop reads CASSGGDRGLYEQYF. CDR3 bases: TGCGCCAGCAGTGGAGGGGACAGGGGACTTTACGAGCAGTACTTC.

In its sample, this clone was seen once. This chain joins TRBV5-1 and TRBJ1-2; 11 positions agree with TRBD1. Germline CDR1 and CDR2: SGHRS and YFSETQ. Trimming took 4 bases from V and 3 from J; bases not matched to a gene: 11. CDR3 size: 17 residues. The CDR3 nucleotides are TGCGCCAGCAGCCCCGGGACAGGGGGACTGGGGGACTATGGCTACACCTTC. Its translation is CASSPGTGGLGDYGYTF.

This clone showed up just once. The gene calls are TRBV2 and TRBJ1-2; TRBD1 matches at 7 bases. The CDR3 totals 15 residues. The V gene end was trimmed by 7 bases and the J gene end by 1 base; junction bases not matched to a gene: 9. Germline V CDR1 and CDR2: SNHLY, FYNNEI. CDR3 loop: CASTPDRAGNYGYTF. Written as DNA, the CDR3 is TGTGCCAGCACCCCCGACAGGGCTGGTAACTATGGCTACACCTTC.

CDR3 bases: TGTGCCAGCAGTTTAGGCAGGAATTCACCCCTCCACTTT. Its protein is CASSLGRNSPLHF. The chain has TRBV12-3 or TRBV12-4 and TRBJ1-6; no clear D gene. Trimming removed 1 base from V and 7 bases from J, with 5 bases in between. This CDR3 is built from 13 residues.

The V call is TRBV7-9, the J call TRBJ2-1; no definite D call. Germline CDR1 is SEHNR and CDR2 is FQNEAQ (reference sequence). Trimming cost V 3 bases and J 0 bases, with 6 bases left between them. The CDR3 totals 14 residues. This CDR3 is CASSLNSSYNEQFF. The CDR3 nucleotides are TGTGCCAGCAGCTTGAACAGCTCCTACAATGAGCAGTTCTTC. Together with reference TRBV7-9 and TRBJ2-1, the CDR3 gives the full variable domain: DTGVSQNPRHKITKRGQNVTFRCDPISEHNRLYWYRQTLGQGPEFLTYFQNEAQLEKSRLLSDRFSAERPKGSFSTLEIQRTEQGDSAMYLCASSLNSSYNEQFFGPGTRLTVL.

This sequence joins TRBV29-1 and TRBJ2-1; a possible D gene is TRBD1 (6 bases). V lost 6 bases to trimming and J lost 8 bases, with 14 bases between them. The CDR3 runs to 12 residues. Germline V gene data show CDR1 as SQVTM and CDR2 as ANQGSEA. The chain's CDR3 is CSVTTGIDEQFF. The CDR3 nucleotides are TGCAGCGTGACCACAGGGATCGATGAGCAGTTCTTC.